The clone carrying this T cell receptor beta chain has at least ten counts. Using unique molecular identifiers, the investigators prepared the TCRbeta library. TCRdb re-called the PCR reads with MiXCR, one entry per CDR3 protein. The sample carries approximately 210,000 distinct CDR3 sequences, more than 14% recorded once. The data originate from a study of T-cell reconstitution after alpha-beta-depleted transplantation in children. This CDR3 spans 15 amino acids. Germline lookup yields CDR1 WNHNN and CDR2 SYGVQD (reference sequence). J lost 3 bases, V lost 6 bases, and 3 bases had no gene match. This receptor was identified in a human donor who donated a stem cell graft to a child with acute lymphoblastic leukemia. This rearrangement joins TRBV10-1 to TRBJ2-7; 15 nucleotides align to TRBD2. The sample was PBMCs from the stem cell graft donor, taken from the stem cell graft. The CDR3 coding sequence is TGCGCCAGCAGAGCGGGACTAGCGGGAGGCTACGAGCAGTACTTC. This encodes CASRAGLAGGYEQYF.